One and the same sample provided the 16 T cell receptor beta chains below, sequenced in a study of shared clonotypes between healthy human individuals. Clones were sequenced by immunoSEQ multiplex PCR, and TCRdb holds only the in-frame ones, with some missing. The sample has some 2,400,000 clones, approximately 96% seen once; the top ten hold 0.1% to 0.15%. Sequenced: naive CD4+ T cells sorted from blood. This sample's subset: CD45RA+ positively selected. Receptors originate from a man between 18 and 35 years old in good health.

The gene calls are TRBV29-1 and TRBJ1-3, with D unclear. The CDR3 has 12 amino acids. Germline assignment: CDR1 SQVTM and CDR2 ANQGSEA. Trimming shortened V by 7 bases and J by 2 bases, and 9 bases separated the two germline ends. The CDR3 sequence is CSGGSAGNTIYF. As DNA, the CDR3 is TGCAGCGGAGGATCAGCTGGAAACACCATATATTTT.

This chain connects TRBV5-5 to TRBJ2-2; 7 bases are shared with TRBD1. CDR1 is SGHKS, CDR2 YYEKEE, per germline (reference sequence). The CDR3 is 15 amino acids. V gave up 6 bases and J gave up 3 bases; unmatched junction bases: 8. The CDR3 DNA sequence: TGTGCCAGCAATTATCGGCAGGGGGACACCGGGGAGCTGTTTTTT. Its translation: CASNYRQGDTGELFF.

With respect to this clone: This sample also contains other DNA sequences that code for the same CDR3. The chain combines TRBV29-1 with TRBJ2-5; D gene ambiguous. The CDR3 is made up of 10 amino acids. Germline V gives CDR1 SQVTM, CDR2 ANQGSEA. Trimming cost V 3 bases and J 5 bases, with 4 bases left between them. CDR3 amino acids: CSVELETQYF. Here the CDR3 DNA reads TGCAGCGTTGAGTTGGAGACCCAGTACTTC.

Here the CDR3 reads CASSPEENTGELFF. The CDR3 DNA is TGTGCCAGCAGTCCCGAGGAAAATACCGGGGAGCTGTTTTTT. The chain has TRBV27 and TRBJ2-2; D remains unclear. The V end was cut by 5 bases, the J end by 5 bases, with 12 bases between. Germline V gives CDR1 MNHEY, CDR2 SMNVEV (reference sequence). There are 14 residues in the CDR3.

The chain has TRBV18 and TRBJ2-7; D is unresolved. Germline CDR1 KGHSH, CDR2 LQKENI. V was cut by 3 bases and J by 2 bases, with 11 bases left in between. The length of the CDR3 is 14 residues. The CDR3 loop is CASSPDVWTYEQYF. DNA for the CDR3: TGTGCCAGCTCACCCGACGTGTGGACCTACGAGCAGTACTTC.

The genes are TRBV5-4 and TRBJ2-5; the match to TRBD1 covers 9 bases. The CDR3 totals 14 residues. V gave up 4 bases and J gave up 3 bases; unmatched junction bases: 4. Germline CDR1 is SGHNT and CDR2 is YYREEE (reference sequence). The CDR3 reads CASSLGQGKETQYF. As DNA, the CDR3 is TGTGCCAGCAGCCTCGGACAGGGGAAAGAGACCCAGTACTTC.

The chain uses TRBV30 and TRBJ1-4; unclear D gene. Between the trimmed V and J ends, which lost 3 bases and 6 bases, there was a span of 14 bases. Germline V gene sequence: CDR1 GTSNPN, CDR2 SVGIG (reference sequence). This CDR3 region has 14 residues. CDR3 sequence reads: CAWSPVLKDEKLFF. As DNA, the CDR3 is TGTGCCTGGAGCCCAGTTCTAAAAGATGAAAAACTGTTTTTT.

The genes are TRBV4-1 and TRBJ2-7; TRBD1 or TRBD2 may be the D gene (5 bases each). Germline loops: CDR1 MGHRA, CDR2 YSYEKL. This CDR3 comprises 15 residues. V was cut by 1 base and J by 1 base, with 11 bases left in between. The DNA for the CDR3 is TGCGCCAGCAGCCAAGCCTGGGACGGTTCCTACGAGCAGTACTTC. Translation gives CASSQAWDGSYEQYF.

The chain employs TRBV30 and TRBJ1-1; 7 nucleotides align to TRBD1. Germline V gene data show CDR1 as GTSNPN and CDR2 as SVGIG (reference sequence). The V and J ends lost 4 bases and 1 base, in that order; junction bases with no gene match: 3. This CDR3 region has 13 residues. CDR3 sequence reads: CAWNPGGNTEAFF. The CDR3, as DNA: TGTGCCTGGAATCCAGGGGGGAACACTGAAGCTTTCTTT.

The chain is built from TRBV7-9 and TRBJ2-3; D call uncertain. This CDR3 region has 13 residues. The V and J ends lost 2 bases and 5 bases respectively, with 8 bases between them. CDR1 and CDR2 from the germline V gene are SEHNR and FQNEAQ (reference sequence). The CDR3 spells CASSLTERDTQYF. The DNA of the CDR3 is TGTGCCAGCAGCTTAACCGAGCGAGATACGCAGTATTTT. Using reference TRBV7-9 and TRBJ2-3 for the parts outside the CDR3, the full variable domain is DTGVSQNPRHKITKRGQNVTFRCDPISEHNRLYWYRQTLGQGPEFLTYFQNEAQLEKSRLLSDRFSAERPKGSFSTLEIQRTEQGDSAMYLCASSLTERDTQYFGPGTRLTVL.

The sample holds a few counts of this clone. The chain is built from TRBV5-1 and TRBJ2-1, with TRBD1 as a possible D gene (5 bases). Germline CDR1 and CDR2: SGHRS and YFSETQ. Trimming removed 5 bases at V and 0 bases at J, with 12 bases between. CDR3 length equals 15 residues. The CDR3 protein is CASRLTGNSYNEQFF. The DNA for the CDR3 is TGCGCCAGCAGATTAACAGGAAACTCCTACAATGAGCAGTTCTTC.

This chain uses TRBV11-2 with TRBJ2-1; TRBD2 matches at 11 bases. Trimming at V came to 6 bases and at J to 9 bases, leaving 7 bases not matched to a gene. Germline V CDR1 and CDR2: SGHAT, FQNNGV. This CDR3 spans 14 amino acids. The CDR3 DNA is TGTGCCAGCAGGGTAGCGGGAGGGCCGGGTGAGCAGTTCTTC. It specifies CASRVAGGPGEQFF.

This clone was recorded once. The chain recombines TRBV11-2 with TRBJ2-5, with D unclear. CDR1 is SGHAT and CDR2 is FQNNGV in the germline V gene. Trimming left V 5 bases short and J 0 bases short, with 7 bases between. CDR3 size: 13 residues. CDR3 in amino acids: CASSPQYQETQYF. Written as DNA, the CDR3 is TGTGCCAGCAGCCCACAGTACCAAGAGACCCAGTACTTC.

The gene calls are TRBV28 and TRBJ1-5; a possible D gene is TRBD1 (6 bases). The germline V gene has CDR1 MDHEN and CDR2 SYDVKM. The length of the CDR3 is 19 residues. V shed 2 bases and J shed 4 bases, with 24 bases lying between them. The CDR3 nucleotides are TGTGCCAGCAGTTTACAAAGTGACAGGCTTTTAATCGGGAATCAGCCCCAGCATTTT. Protein product: CASSLQSDRLLIGNQPQHF. Filled out from reference TRBV28 and TRBJ1-5, the complete variable domain reads DVKVTQSSRYLVKRTGEKVFLECVQDMDHENMFWYRQDPGLGLRLIYFSYDVKMKEKGDIPEGYSVSREKKERFSLILESASTNQTSMYLCASSLQSDRLLIGNQPQHFGDGTRLSIL.

The CDR3 region has the DNA TGTGCCAGCAGCTTACCTCCGACGTCCCACTCATCCTATGGCTACACCTTC. As protein: CASSLPPTSHSSYGYTF. The chain carries TRBV7-9 and TRBJ1-2; D ambiguous. V lost 2 bases, J lost 4 bases, and 20 bases lay in between. This CDR3 is built from 17 residues. Germline CDR1 SEHNR, CDR2 FQNEAQ (reference sequence).

This clone was counted a single time. The rearrangement joins TRBV30 to TRBJ2-7; a weak D match, TRBD1 (6 bases). V shed 1 base and J shed 11 bases, with 21 bases lying between them. The length of the CDR3 is 14 residues. Germline CDR1 GTSNPN, CDR2 SVGIG (reference sequence). CDR3 residues: CAWSDVRGASREYF. CDR3 bases: TGTGCCTGGAGTGACGTCAGGGGAGCCTCACGAGAGTACTTC.